The source of this TCR beta chain is a study of CD8+CD57+ T cells in acquired aplastic anemia. Whole-study context: Sorting CD4+ and CD8+ cells gave DNA averaging about 3.2 ug.

For sequencing, patients were chosen who had shown expansion of CD8+CD57+ cells by flow cytometry. Patients, without exception, had severe acquired aplastic anemia. CDR3 and TCR beta VDJ profiling relied on a genomic DNA template. TCRdb reanalysed the reads using MiXCR and keeps one entry per CDR3 protein. The sample shows fewer than 300,000 distinct CDR3 sequences, 65% to 90% of them seen only once. V gave up 0 bases and J gave up 0 bases, with 27 bases separating them. Germline values: CDR1 SGHNT, CDR2 YENEEA. This CDR3 has 22 amino acids. The sample comprised sorted CD4+, CD8+, or CD8+CD57+ T cells (not recorded which) from PBMCs. The rearrangement links TRBV11-3 to TRBJ2-1, with a possible D match to TRBD2 (5 bases). The sequence came from a human donor with aplastic anemia. This CDR3 reads CASSLDPYSATLGDSSYNEQFF. Here the CDR3 DNA reads TGTGCCAGCAGCTTAGACCCGTACAGTGCTACCCTCGGGGATAGCTCCTACAATGAGCAGTTCTTC. Drawing the rest from reference TRBV11-3 and TRBJ2-1, the complete variable domain is EAGVVQSPRYKIIEKKQPVAFWCNPISGHNTLYWYLQNLGQGPELLIRYENEEAVDDSQLPKDRFSAERLKGVDSTLKIQPAELGDSAVYLCASSLDPYSATLGDSSYNEQFFGPGTRLTVL.